The 17 T cell receptor beta chains presented below share a single source sample, sequenced in a study of CD8 T cells in ankylosing spondylitis. Their antigens remain unidentified. TCRdb re-derived calls from the 5' RACE reads in MiXCR, one entry per CDR3 protein. The table records 700,000 to 1,000,000 distinct CDR3 sequences, about 10% of them present only once. Study-wide findings and caveats: Made up of fewer than ten highly homologous variants, a TCR beta motif appeared characteristic of ankylosing spondylitis blood.

The sequencing input was blood, either unsorted or a sorted T cell fraction (not recorded which). These TCRs come from a male donor with ankylosing spondylitis.

The chain has TRBV6-1 and TRBJ2-7; no definite D call. The ends were cut back, 6 bases at V and 2 bases at J, with 17 bases in the middle. CDR1 and CDR2 from the germline V gene are MNHNS and SASEGT. The CDR3 consists of 15 residues. The CDR3 DNA reads TGTGCCAGCAGCCGATACAGTATATCGGCCTACGAGCAGTACTTC. Amino acid sequence: CASSRYSISAYEQYF.

CDR3 residues: CASSMGDCYEQYF. CDR3 DNA sequence: TGTGCCAGCAGCATGGGGGATTGCTACGAGCAGTACTTC. The chain joins TRBV21-1 to TRBJ2-7; the D segment call TRBD1 is taken from the table without a DNA check. TRBV21-1 is marked as a pseudogene. The CDR3 has 13 amino acids.

The J gene is TRBJ2-3, the V gene TRBV4-2; TRBD2 matches at 13 bases. Looked up from germline, CDR1 is LGHNA and CDR2 is YNFKEQ. The trim removed 0 bases at V and 3 bases at J, leaving 3 bases unmatched. The CDR3 is 17 residues long. The CDR3 region has the DNA TGTGCCAGCAGCCAAGAACTAGCGGGAGGGCCGACAGATACGCAGTATTTT. As protein: CASSQELAGGPTDTQYF.

This clonotype was detected only a few times. This chain's CDR3 is CASLPGGGWALHF. Written as DNA, the CDR3 is TGTGCCAGCCTGCCGGGGGGCGGATGGGCCCTCCACTTT. The chain has TRBV6-1 and TRBJ1-6; weak D call: TRBD1 (6 bases). There are 13 residues in the CDR3. Trimming cost V 8 bases and J 14 bases, with 19 bases left between them. Germline assignment: CDR1 MNHNS and CDR2 SASEGT.

In this sample, this clonotype turned up many times. The rearrangement joins TRBV7-2 to TRBJ1-4; tentatively, D is TRBD1 (5 bases). The CDR3 extends over 13 amino acids. Germline V gene lookup returns CDR1 SGHTA and CDR2 FQGNSA. V gave up 3 bases and J gave up 5 bases, with 7 bases separating them. CDR3 sequence reads: CASSFGANEKLFF. The CDR3 DNA follows: TGTGCCAGCAGCTTCGGGGCAAATGAAAAACTGTTTTTT.

A word on this clonotype: At one of its ends the junction is not consistent with the germline gene, which may arise from a read error. The rearrangement links TRBV7-7 to TRBJ2-2, with D possibly TRBD2 on 7 matching bases. The CDR3 totals 13 residues. Per germline, CDR1 SSHAT and CDR2 FNYEAQ (reference sequence). The CDR3 region is CASTEGGNGELFF. The CDR3 nucleotides read TGTGCTAGCACCGAGGGGGGGAACGGGGAGCTGTTTTTT.

The chain recombines TRBV27 with TRBJ1-2, with D tentatively TRBD1 (6 bases). V lost 0 bases and J lost 7, with 15 bases in between. The CDR3 spans 15 residues. From germline, CDR1 is MNHEY and CDR2 SMNVEV (reference sequence). This chain's CDR3 is CASSLSAPRGGGYTF. CDR3 DNA sequence: TGTGCCAGCAGTTTATCGGCCCCCAGGGGAGGTGGCTACACCTTC.

This clonotype was picked up a small number of times. This chain links TRBV5-1 with TRBJ1-2, with D unclear. CDR3 length: 16 amino acids. Between the trimmed V and J ends, which lost 5 bases and 0 bases, there was a span of 17 bases. CDR1 is SGHRS, CDR2 YFSETQ, per germline. The CDR3 loop is CASRWVLVRANYGYTF. CDR3 nucleotides: TGCGCCAGCAGATGGGTTCTCGTGAGGGCTAACTATGGCTACACCTTC.

CDR3 nucleotide sequence: TGTGCCATCAGTGAGTGGCAGGGCCAAGACTACGAGCAGTACTTC. Translation gives CAISEWQGQDYEQYF. The chain has TRBV10-3 and TRBJ2-7; D may be TRBD1 (5 bases). The V and J ends lost 1 base and 3 bases respectively, with 13 bases between them. The CDR3 consists of 15 residues. Looked up from germline, CDR1 is ENHRY and CDR2 is SYGVKD.

The genes are TRBV5-1 and TRBJ1-6; tentatively, D is TRBD1 (5 bases). CDR3 length: 12 amino acids. Germline assignment: CDR1 SGHRS and CDR2 YFSETQ. Trimming took 4 bases from V and 15 from J, leaving 14 bases between them. The DNA for the CDR3 is TGCGCCAGCAGCCCCTTGGGGGAAGGCCTCCACTTT. It specifies CASSPLGEGLHF.

This clonotype appeared a few times. The chain is built from TRBV10-3 and TRBJ2-6; TRBD1 matches 7 bases. Trimming took 5 bases from V and 4 from J; bases not matched to a gene: 5. The CDR3 is made up of 15 amino acids. CDR1 and CDR2 (germline): ENHRY, SYGVKD. The CDR3 reads CAISRQGEGANVLTF. CDR3 nucleotide sequence: TGTGCCATCAGTAGACAGGGCGAGGGGGCCAACGTCCTGACTTTC.

The gene calls are TRBV20-1 and TRBJ1-2, with TRBD1 matching over 8 bases. With V trimmed by 6 bases and J by 4 bases, 7 bases remained unmatched. The germline CDR1 and CDR2 sequences are DFQATT and SNEGSKA (reference sequence). This CDR3 contains 13 residues. The CDR3 reads CSAVSGTGYGYTF. Here the CDR3 DNA reads TGCAGTGCCGTCTCCGGGACAGGCTATGGCTACACCTTC.

The chain recombines TRBV3-1 with TRBJ1-1; no reliable D call. The CDR3 spans 11 residues. Trimming cost V 1 base and J 10 bases, with 7 bases left between them. Germline V gene sequence: CDR1 LGHDT, CDR2 YNNKEL (reference sequence). The CDR3: CASSQGGPAFF. CDR3 coding DNA: TGTGCCAGCAGCCAAGGCGGGCCAGCTTTCTTT. Combining the CDR3 with reference TRBV3-1 and TRBJ1-1 gives the whole variable domain DTAVSQTPKYLVTQMGNDKSIKCEQNLGHDTMYWYKQDSKKFLKIMFSYNNKELIINETVPNRFSPKSPDKAHLNLHINSLELGDSAVYFCASSQGGPAFFGQGTRLTVV.

The genes are TRBV5-1 and TRBJ1-2; D is uncertain. This CDR3 contains 13 residues. The V and J ends lost 2 bases and 0 bases respectively, with 5 bases between them. Germline V lookup: CDR1 SGHRS, CDR2 YFSETQ. CDR3 sequence: CASSFRPNYGYTF. CDR3 bases: TGCGCCAGCAGCTTCCGTCCTAACTATGGCTACACCTTC.

The V gene is TRBV20-1, the J gene TRBJ1-4; unclear D gene. Germline V gene sequence: CDR1 DFQATT, CDR2 SNEGSKA (reference sequence). The CDR3 runs 12 residues. With 3 bases removed from V and 3 bases from J, the gap between germline ends came to 5 bases. The CDR3, as DNA: TGCAGTGCTAGCCAATCTAATGAAAAACTGTTTTTT. This gives the protein CSASQSNEKLFF.

This clonotype has ten or more counts. The chain employs TRBV20-1 and TRBJ2-7, with TRBD2 matching 14 bases. Germline lookup yields CDR1 DFQATT and CDR2 SNEGSKA (reference sequence). Trimming removed 3 bases from V and 8 bases from J; junction bases left unmatched: 12. The CDR3 consists of 16 residues. The CDR3 spells CSASPASGTSGSQQYF. CDR3 nucleotides: TGCAGTGCTAGCCCGGCCTCCGGGACTAGCGGGAGCCAGCAGTACTTC.

This clonotype was seen a few times. The J gene is TRBJ1-2, the V gene TRBV4-2, with unresolved D. This CDR3 spans 14 amino acids. Germline CDR1 LGHNA, CDR2 YNFKEQ. Trimming stripped 1 base from V and 2 bases from J, with 8 bases between. CDR3 region: CASSQAERNYGYTF. The DNA for the CDR3 is TGTGCCAGCAGCCAAGCTGAGAGGAACTATGGCTACACCTTC.